The 9 T cell receptor beta chains listed next were all sequenced from one sample in a study of T cell repertoires in cytomegalovirus infection. TCRdb called the reads again in MiXCR, with one record for every CDR3 protein. Of hundreds of thousands of distinct CDR3 sequences in the sample, about 44% were seen once. No antigen is known for these receptors. Sequences were derived from cultured PBMCs, sampled from culture after CMV antigen stimulation. The source is a human donor in good health (CMV status not recorded). Some clones in this sample may be carry-over from other donors' samples.

The chain employs TRBV10-3 and TRBJ1-3; 8 bases align to TRBD1. The CDR3 is 19 residues long. V was clipped by 3 bases and J by 4 bases; unmatched bases: 17. Germline V gene data show CDR1 as ENHRY and CDR2 as SYGVKD. This CDR3 reads CAISDPSLARGPEGNTIYF. The DNA of the CDR3 is TGTGCCATCAGTGACCCGTCCCTTGCCAGGGGGCCTGAAGGAAACACCATATATTTT.

In its sample, this clonotype was seen a few times. The rearrangement links TRBV6-2 or TRBV6-3 to TRBJ1-1; D is unclear. Germline CDR1 and CDR2: MNHEY and SVGEGT. Trimming took off 3 bases at V and 3 bases at J, with 11 bases between the two ends. CDR3 size: 14 residues. CDR3: CASSYGSGYTEAFF. CDR3 bases: TGTGCCAGCAGTTATGGATCCGGCTACACTGAAGCTTTCTTT.

In DNA form, the CDR3 reads TGTGCCAGCAGCCCCCGGAGCCCGTATACGCAGTATTTT. It is translated as CASSPRSPYTQYF. The rearrangement uses TRBV7-2 and TRBJ2-3; D call uncertain. Trimming took off 5 bases at V and 7 bases at J, with 13 bases between the two ends. CDR1 and CDR2 (germline): SGHTA, FQGNSA. The CDR3 loop spans 13 amino acids.

This clonotype was counted many times. The rearrangement joins TRBV7-2 to TRBJ1-3; D is perhaps TRBD1 (5 bases). Germline-derived CDR1 and CDR2 are SGHTA and FQGNSA. The CDR3 has 15 amino acids. Trimming pared 2 bases from V and 0 bases from J, leaving 8 bases between. The CDR3 sequence: CASSLSGGSGNTIYF. As DNA, the CDR3 is TGTGCCAGCAGCTTATCCGGGGGCTCTGGAAACACCATATATTTT.

This clonotype was recorded at least ten times. The genes are TRBV7-8 and TRBJ2-1; 8 nucleotides align to TRBD1. V shed 7 bases, J shed 10 bases, and the junction held 12 bases outside the gene matches. CDR3 length equals 14 residues. CDR1 is SGHVS and CDR2 is FQNEAQ in the germline V gene. CDR3 DNA: TGTGCCAGCACCTTGCGGACAGGGTCTAGGGAGCAGTTCTTC. This translates into CASTLRTGSREQFF.

The rearrangement joins TRBV7-8 to TRBJ2-1; 7 nucleotides match TRBD2. Trimming cost V 2 bases and J 3 bases; bases outside gene matches: 7. Germline CDR1 and CDR2: SGHVS and FQNEAQ. The CDR3 sequence is 16 residues long. This CDR3 is CASSLPRDYLYNEQFF. The CDR3 DNA reads TGTGCCAGCAGCTTACCCAGGGACTACCTCTACAATGAGCAGTTCTTC. Full variable domain (remainder filled in from reference TRBV7-8 and TRBJ2-1): GAGVSQSPRYKVAKRGQDVALRCDPISGHVSLFWYQQALGQGPEFLTYFQNEAQLDKSGLPSDRFFAERPEGSVSTLKIQRTQQEDSAVYLCASSLPRDYLYNEQFFGPGTRLTVL.

This clonotype turned up a few times. The V call is TRBV11-1, the J call TRBJ2-7, with no clear D. CDR1 is SGHAT and CDR2 is FQDESV in the germline V gene (reference sequence). The CDR3 has 14 amino acids. V was trimmed by 1 base and J by 7 bases, leaving 14 bases between them. This chain's CDR3 is CASSLGAQRWEQYF. Here the CDR3 DNA reads TGTGCCAGCAGCTTAGGGGCCCAGCGTTGGGAGCAGTACTTC. Based on the CDR3 plus reference TRBV11-1 and TRBJ2-7, the full variable domain is EAEVAQSPRYKITEKSQAVAFWCDPISGHATLYWYRQILGQGPELLVQFQDESVVDDSQLPKDRFSAERLKGVDSTLKIQPAELGDSAMYLCASSLGAQRWEQYFGPGTRLTVT.

The sample holds a few counts of this clonotype. The V call is TRBV6-2 or TRBV6-3, the J call TRBJ2-7; possible D gene TRBD2, 6 bases. V lost 2 bases to trimming and J lost 2 bases, with 22 bases between them. Germline loops: CDR1 MNHEY, CDR2 SVGEGT. There are 18 residues in the CDR3. The CDR3 protein is CASSYEGPLRGNPYEQYF. CDR3 sequence (DNA): TGTGCCAGCAGTTACGAAGGCCCCCTCCGGGGGAACCCCTACGAGCAGTACTTC.

This clonotype appeared a few times. The J gene is TRBJ2-2, the V gene TRBV25-1; 7 bases align to TRBD1. Per germline, CDR1 MGHDK and CDR2 SYGVNS. The CDR3 loop spans 14 amino acids. J was trimmed by 3 bases and V by 4 bases; bases with no gene match: 2. The CDR3 sequence is CASSVGQYTGELFF. Written as DNA, the CDR3 is TGTGCCAGCAGTGTGGGACAGTACACCGGGGAGCTGTTTTTT. Full variable domain (missing parts from reference TRBV25-1 and TRBJ2-2): EADIYQTPRYLVIGTGKKITLECSQTMGHDKMYWYQQDPGMELHLIHYSYGVNSTEKGDLSSESTVSRIRTEHFPLTLESARPSHTSQYLCASSVGQYTGELFFGEGSRLTVL.